This TCR beta chain was documented in a study of vaccination and CD4 T cells after COVID-19 (dated by TCRdb to the early 2020s). In the study overall: SARS-CoV-2 positivity had been established in the convalescent patients by nasal swab PCR, and mild disease was recorded in several of these patients and severe disease in one. The convalescent cohort comprised six males and four females, including two Hispanic individuals, seven Caucasians, two Asians and one multiracial person. Participants received two doses of either the Pfizer-BioNTech BNT162b2 vaccine (n=8) or the Moderna mRNA-1273 vaccine (n=2). Post-COVID blood samples from convalescent patients were collected a median of roughly 100 days after diagnosis, with a range of roughly 30 to 170 days. Post-vaccine blood samples were collected a median of about 66 days after the second vaccine dose, ranging from roughly 13 to 250 days. Overlapping spike peptide pools from SARS-CoV-2 and from the common cold coronaviruses HCoV-NL63, HCoV-OC43 and HCoV-229E were used as culture stimuli. Control cultures received a CEFX viral epitope pool as the positive control, an HIV-1 Nef peptide pool as the negative control, or no peptide. In around nine COVID-19 convalescent patients and several infection-naive healthy vaccine recipients, the spike-specific CD4+ TCR repertoire before mRNA vaccination was compared with the repertoire after mRNA vaccination.

Library construction relied on PCR. DNA from cultured CD4+ T cells underwent TCR sequencing with the Oncomine TCR Beta short-read assay at the Johns Hopkins FTIC core. Genomic DNA was extracted from the cultured CD4+ T cells with the QIAamp micro DNA kit. Oncomine TCR Beta libraries made from cultured CD4+ T cells were pooled using unique dual indexes and sequenced on an Illumina iSeq 100. Turning to the authors' computational methods: Non-productive sequences were filtered out, and CDR3s that did not start with C, did not end with F or W, or were shorter than 7 amino acids were discarded. Antigen-specific clonotypes were identified using the MANAFEST web application through comparison of peptide-stimulated wells with reference and other culture wells. An FDR below 0.05, an odds ratio above 5, and a productive frequency above 0.1% in at least two of three replicate wells were required for clones to be considered positive. A clonotype counted as cross-reactive if it showed significant expansion both in the SARS-CoV-2 spike wells and in at least one common cold coronavirus spike condition. Using R version 3.6.1, CDR3 homology was evaluated through Levenshtein distances (stringdist) along with unrooted phylogenetic trees (ape). Through fastp at Q25 and MiXCR, TCRdb rebuilt clones from the public reads, retaining in-frame beta chains. CDR3 protein duplicates are merged, each entry listing the most common genes and DNA. The V and J calls follow TCRdb's processing rather than the paper's. The sample includes roughly 13,000 distinct CDR3 sequences, with about 50% observed a single time. Roughly 13% of the sample lies in the top ten.

This clonotype was counted a few times. The clone's antigen remains unknown. The sample holds no much larger clone one base away, and base qualities are not on file. The treatment or condition label, as the study defines it: roughly 11-day PBMC culture with coronavirus spike peptide pools or control peptides (ViraFEST assay). The ViraFEST assay was used in the study, in which antigen-specific T cells were expanded with peptide pools and expanded clonotypes were subsequently identified by TCR sequencing. The convalescent patients' positive SARS-CoV-2 PCR tests fell between March and December 2020, which was before the Alpha, Beta and Delta variants emerged in the United States. Each well held roughly 2.2 million PBMCs cultured in IMDM containing roughly 5% human AB serum and approximately 9.8 IU/ml IL-2, with roughly 10 ug/ml peptide pools added. Half of the culture medium was replaced with fresh IL-2-containing medium on days 3 and 7. After approximately 11 days of culture, CD4+ T cells were isolated by negative selection with the EasySep CD4+ T cell isolation kit. PBMCs were separated from whole blood using Ficoll-Paque Plus gradient centrifugation and then either used fresh or cryopreserved at -140C. Culture conditions were generally each tested in triplicate wells.

From a lookup of the germline V gene (reference sequence), CDR1 and CDR2 are GTSNPN and SVGIG. The CDR3 holds 13 amino acids from the cysteine to the phenylalanine. Of the read, only the CDR3 DNA is kept; its 39 bases are in frame from base 1. V is reduced by 3 bases and J by 2 bases, leaving a spacing of 5 bases between them. Beyond this particular receptor, the publication reports: Among convalescent patients, a median about 86% of the SARS-CoV-2-reactive clones seen after vaccination appeared only after vaccination, which suggests priming specific to the vaccine. The study included relatively few convalescent patients and did not analyze early timepoints after natural infection. Although the median number of SARS-CoV-2-reactive clonotypes went up from around 19 after infection to 30 to 45 after vaccination, the increase was not significant. In convalescent patients, nearly all vaccine-specific clones (304 of 307) were found to be mono-reactive for SARS-CoV-2 spike rather than cross-reactive with common cold coronaviruses.

This receptor was taken from a human donor who had recovered from COVID-19. Material: CD4+ T cells from blood, cultured in vitro. This chain is built from TRBV30 and TRBJ1-6, with an unclear D gene assignment. The CDR3 has the sequence CAWRGPYNSPLHF. The nucleotides read TGTGCCTGGAGGGGCCCCTATAATTCACCCCTCCACTTT.